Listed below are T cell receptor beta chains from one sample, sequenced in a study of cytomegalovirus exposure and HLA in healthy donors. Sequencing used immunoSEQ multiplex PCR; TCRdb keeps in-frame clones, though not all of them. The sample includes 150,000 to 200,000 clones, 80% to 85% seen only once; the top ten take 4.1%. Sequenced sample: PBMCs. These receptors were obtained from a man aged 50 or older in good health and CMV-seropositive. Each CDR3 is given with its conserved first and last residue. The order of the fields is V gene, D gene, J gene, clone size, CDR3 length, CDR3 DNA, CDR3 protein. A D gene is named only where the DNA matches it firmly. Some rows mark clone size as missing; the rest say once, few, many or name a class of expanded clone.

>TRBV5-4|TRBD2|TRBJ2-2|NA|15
TGTGCCAGCAGCTTGCCTAGCGGTCAGACCGGGGAGCTGTTTTTT
CASSLPSGQTGELFF
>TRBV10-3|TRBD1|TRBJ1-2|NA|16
TGTGCCATCAGTGAGGGTGGTGCAGGGGGCGGCTATGGCTACACCTTC
CAISEGGAGGGYGYTF
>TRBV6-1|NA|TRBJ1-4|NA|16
TGTGCCAGCAGTGACGGGGGTCTGGGATCTAATGAAAAACTGTTTTTT
CASSDGGLGSNEKLFF
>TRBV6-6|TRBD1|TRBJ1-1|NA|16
TGTGCCAGCAGCTCCCCCCCGGGACAGGGGAACACTGAAGCTTTCTTT
CASSSPPGQGNTEAFF
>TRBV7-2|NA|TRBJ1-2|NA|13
TGTGCCAGCAGCTTAGACAGGACCCATGGCTACACCTTC
CASSLDRTHGYTF
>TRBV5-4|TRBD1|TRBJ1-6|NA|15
TGTGCCAGCAGCTACGGACAGGGGGTAAATTCACCCCTCCACTTT
CASSYGQGVNSPLHF
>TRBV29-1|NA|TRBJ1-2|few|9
TGCAGCGTTGAGAGAGGCTACACCTTC
CSVERGYTF
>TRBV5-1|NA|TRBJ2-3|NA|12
TGCGCCAGCAGCGCCACTACAGATACGCAGTATTTT
CASSATTDTQYF
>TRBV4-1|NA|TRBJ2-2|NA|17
TGCGCCAGCAGTCTCCGCCGGGACTCACTAAACACCGGGGAGCTGTTTTTT
CASSLRRDSLNTGELFF
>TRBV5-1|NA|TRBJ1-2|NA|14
TGCGCCAGCAGCTCGTCTCGAGCTAACTATGGCTACACCTTC
CASSSSRANYGYTF
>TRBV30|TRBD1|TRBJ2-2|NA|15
TGTGCCTGGAGTCCTTTGACAGGGGTAACCGGGGAGCTGTTTTTT
CAWSPLTGVTGELFF
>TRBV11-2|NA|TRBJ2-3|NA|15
TGTGCCAGCAGCTTAGATCTCAGGGTGACAGATACGCAGTATTTT
CASSLDLRVTDTQYF
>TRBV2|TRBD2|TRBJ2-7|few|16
TGTGCCAGCAGTGAAGGTCCTAGCGGGGGCTCTCACGAGCAGTACTTC
CASSEGPSGGSHEQYF
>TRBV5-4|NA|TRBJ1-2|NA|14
TGTGCCAGCAGCGCAGAACCCGGGACAAAGGGCTACACCTTC
CASSAEPGTKGYTF
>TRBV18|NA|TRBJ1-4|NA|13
TGTGCCAGCCTAAGGGACACCGGTGAAAAACTGTTTTTT
CASLRDTGEKLFF
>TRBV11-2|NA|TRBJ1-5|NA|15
TGTGCCAGCAGCTTATCGGGGTCAAGCAATCAGCCCCAGCATTTT
CASSLSGSSNQPQHF
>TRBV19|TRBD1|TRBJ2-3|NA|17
TGTGCCAGTAGTATATCGTCAGGGGGCGGAGGCACAGATACGCAGTATTTT
CASSISSGGGGTDTQYF
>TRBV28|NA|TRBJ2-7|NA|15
TGTGCCAGCAGCCTTGGTACGGGACACTACTACGAGCAGTACTTC
CASSLGTGHYYEQYF
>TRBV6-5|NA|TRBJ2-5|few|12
TGTGCCAGCAGGGCGGGCCGAGAGACCCAGTACTTC
CASRAGRETQYF
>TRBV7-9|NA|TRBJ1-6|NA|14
TGTGCCAGCAGCTTTCAGGGGTCTGATTCACCCCTCCACTTT
CASSFQGSDSPLHF
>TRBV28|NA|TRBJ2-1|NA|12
TGTGCCAGCAGTTTGGCCGGACTTGAGCAGTTCTTC
CASSLAGLEQFF
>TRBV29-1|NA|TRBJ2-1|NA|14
TGCAGCGTTGAAGTTGCTAGAAAAGTGGATGAGCAGTTCTTC
CSVEVARKVDEQFF
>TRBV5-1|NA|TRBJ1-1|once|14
TGCGCCAGCAGCGACCTTAGCTTGAACACTGAAGCTTTCTTT
CASSDLSLNTEAFF
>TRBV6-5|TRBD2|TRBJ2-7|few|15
TGTGCCAGCAGTTACTCGGGGACTAGCGGTTACGAGCAGTACTTC
CASSYSGTSGYEQYF
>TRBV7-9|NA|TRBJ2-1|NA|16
TGTGCCAGCAGCTTAGGTTTTTCCGACTGGTCGGATGAGCAGTTCTTC
CASSLGFSDWSDEQFF
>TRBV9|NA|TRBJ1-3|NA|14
TGTGCCAGCAGCGTAGCAGGAACTGGAAACACCATATATTTT
CASSVAGTGNTIYF
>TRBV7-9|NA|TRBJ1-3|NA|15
TGTGCCAGCAGTCGGGCGGGGGACTCTGGAAACACCATATATTTT
CASSRAGDSGNTIYF
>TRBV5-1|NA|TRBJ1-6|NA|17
TGCGCCAGCAGCTTTCTTGACAGCAGCTCCTATAATTCACCCCTCCACTTT
CASSFLDSSSYNSPLHF
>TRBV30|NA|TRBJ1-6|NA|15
TGTGCCTGGGCAATAGGTGGGGGGTATAATTCACCCCTCCACTTT
CAWAIGGGYNSPLHF
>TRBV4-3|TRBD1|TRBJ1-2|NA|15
TGCGCCAGCAGCCAAGGGGACAGCTCTAACTATGGCTACACCTTC
CASSQGDSSNYGYTF
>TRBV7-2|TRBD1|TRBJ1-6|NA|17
TGTGCCAGCAGCTTAGGGGTGGGGGACAGGGTTGTATCACCCCTCCACTTT
CASSLGVGDRVVSPLHF
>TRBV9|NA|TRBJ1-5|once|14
TGTGCCAGCAGCGTAGGAGTGGGGGCTCAGCCCCAGCATTTT
CASSVGVGAQPQHF
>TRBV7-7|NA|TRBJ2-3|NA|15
TGTGCCAGCAGCCGAACTGGGAGCGCCACAGATACGCAGTATTTT
CASSRTGSATDTQYF
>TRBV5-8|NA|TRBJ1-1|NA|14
TGTGCCAGCAGCTTGGTCCGCGGGGCTCGTGAAGCTTTCTTT
CASSLVRGAREAFF
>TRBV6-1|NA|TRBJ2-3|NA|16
TGTGCCAGCAGTGAAGAAGGAGGACTGAACACAGATACGCAGTATTTT
CASSEEGGLNTDTQYF
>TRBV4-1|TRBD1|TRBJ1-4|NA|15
TGCGCCAGCAGCCAAGTTGGGACAGGGCATGAAAAACTGTTTTTT
CASSQVGTGHEKLFF
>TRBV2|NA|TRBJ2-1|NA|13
TGTGCCAGCGGTAAAGGGCACGACAATGAGCAGTTCTTC
CASGKGHDNEQFF
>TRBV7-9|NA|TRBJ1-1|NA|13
TGTGCCAGCAGCTCCACAGGGTTGACTGAAGCTTTCTTT
CASSSTGLTEAFF
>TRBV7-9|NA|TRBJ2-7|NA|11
TGTGCCAGCAGCTTACTAGAGATATGGTACTTC
CASSLLEIWYF
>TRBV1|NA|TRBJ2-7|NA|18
TGCACCAGCAGCCAAGAAAGGTGGGAGGGACTAGGGTCCTACGAGCAGTACTTC
CTSSQERWEGLGSYEQYF
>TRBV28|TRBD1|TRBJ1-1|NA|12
TGTGCCAGCAGTTTTGGGACAGGTGAAGCTTTCTTT
CASSFGTGEAFF
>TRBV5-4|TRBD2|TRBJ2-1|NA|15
TGTGCCAGCAGCTCAAAGCGGGGGGGATACAATGAGCAGTTCTTC
CASSSKRGGYNEQFF
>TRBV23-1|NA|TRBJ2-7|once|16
TGCGCCAGGACAGGCCCTAGGGGTGATTATTCCTACGAGCAGTACTTC
CARTGPRGDYSYEQYF
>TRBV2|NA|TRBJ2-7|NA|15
TGTGCCAGCAGTGAGGAACAGGGAAGCTCCTACGAGCAGTACTTC
CASSEEQGSSYEQYF
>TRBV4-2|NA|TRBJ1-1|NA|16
TGTGCCGGCAGCCAAAAGCACCCACGAGGGGGCACTGAAGCTTTCTTT
CAGSQKHPRGGTEAFF
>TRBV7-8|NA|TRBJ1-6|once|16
TGTGCCAGCAGCCCCCCGACGTGGGAGGGGTATTCACCCCTCCACTTT
CASSPPTWEGYSPLHF
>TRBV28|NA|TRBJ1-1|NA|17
TGTGCCAGCAGTTTGGGCCGCGGAACGGCCGGGGACACTGAAGCTTTCTTT
CASSLGRGTAGDTEAFF
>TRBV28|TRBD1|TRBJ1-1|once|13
TGTGCCAGCAGTTTTCCCGGGACAGACGAAGCTTTCTTT
CASSFPGTDEAFF
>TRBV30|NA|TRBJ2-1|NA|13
TGTGCCTGGAGTTCCGCTTTCGAGAATGAGCAGTTCTTC
CAWSSAFENEQFF
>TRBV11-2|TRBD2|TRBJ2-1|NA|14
TGTGCCAGCAGATCCAATAGCGGGAGTATTGAGCAGTTCTTC
CASRSNSGSIEQFF
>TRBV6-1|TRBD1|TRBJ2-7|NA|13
TGTGCCAGCAGTGGGGACAGGGTCTACGAGCAGTACTTC
CASSGDRVYEQYF
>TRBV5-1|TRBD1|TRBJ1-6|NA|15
TGCGCCAGCAGCCCGGGGGACAGGGGGAATTCACCCCTCCACTTT
CASSPGDRGNSPLHF
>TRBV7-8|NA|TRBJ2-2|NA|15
TGTGCCAGCAGCCCCCTGTCGGTCAACTCCGGGGAGCTGTTTTTT
CASSPLSVNSGELFF
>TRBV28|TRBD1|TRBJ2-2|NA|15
TGTGCCAGCAGTCGGACAGGGCCGAGCACCGGGGAGCTGTTTTTT
CASSRTGPSTGELFF
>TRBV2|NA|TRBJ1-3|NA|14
TGTGCCAGCAGTCAGGGCCGCTCTGGAAACACCATATATTTT
CASSQGRSGNTIYF